The 30 T cell receptor beta chains below all came from one sample that was sequenced in a study of Tregs in tolerant kidney transplant recipients. Clones were read by immunoSEQ multiplex PCR, and TCRdb kept only the in-frame ones, dropping some. The profile shows around 230,000 clones, 80% to 85% of them singletons. Material for sequencing was CD4+ T cells from blood. The source is a human donor in good health.

The chain employs TRBV6-1 and TRBJ1-5; D is ambiguous. The CDR3 sequence is 13 residues long. V was trimmed by 10 bases and J by 2 bases, leaving 12 bases between them. Germline CDR1 is MNHNS and CDR2 is SASEGT. In DNA form, the CDR3 reads TGTGCCACCAAGAGGACCCGCAATCAGCCCCAGCATTTT. This translates into CATKRTRNQPQHF.

The genes are TRBV29-1 and TRBJ2-3; TRBD2 matches 9 bases. Germline V gene lookup returns CDR1 SQVTM and CDR2 ANQGSEA. J lost 4 bases, V lost 3 bases, and 5 bases had no gene match. The CDR3 runs 14 residues. The CDR3 coding sequence is TGCAGCGTTGACAGGCGGGAGGGCTCAGATACGCAGTATTTT. Amino acids: CSVDRREGSDTQYF.

Here the CDR3 reads CASSGEGLNEQFF. The CDR3 bases are TGTGCCAGCAGCGGTGAAGGTTTAAATGAGCAGTTCTTC. This rearrangement joins TRBV9 to TRBJ2-1, with unresolved D. Deletions cut 3 bases from V and 7 bases from J, with 11 bases between. CDR1 is SGDLS, CDR2 YYNGEE, per germline. The CDR3 sequence is 13 residues long.

This clone has a handful of counts. The V call is TRBV10-1, the J call TRBJ1-1, with 9 nucleotides matching TRBD1. Germline trimming cut 8 bases from V and 3 bases from J; bases unmatched to any gene: 7. The germline CDR1 and CDR2 sequences are WNHNN and SYGVQD (reference sequence). The CDR3 is made up of 14 amino acids. The CDR3 spells CASGGDRVDTEAFF. The CDR3 nucleotides read TGCGCCAGCGGGGGGGACAGGGTCGACACTGAAGCTTTCTTT.

This rearrangement joins TRBV18 to TRBJ2-2; D remains ambiguous. V was pared by 6 bases and J by 1 base, with 12 bases between. Germline V gives CDR1 KGHSH, CDR2 LQKENI. The CDR3 is 15 residues long. The CDR3, as DNA: TGTGCCAGCTCTCGGAGCCAACAGAACACCGGGGAGCTGTTTTTT. This gives the protein CASSRSQQNTGELFF.

CDR3 in DNA: TGTGCCATCAGTGGGAGGGTTACGGATCAGCCCCAGCATTTT. The encoded protein is CAISGRVTDQPQHF. This sequence joins TRBV10-3 and TRBJ1-5; D gene ambiguous. Trimming took off 4 bases at V and 5 bases at J, with 12 bases between the two ends. CDR3 size: 14 residues. The germline gives CDR1 ENHRY, CDR2 SYGVKD.

This chain uses TRBV29-1 with TRBJ2-7, with 8 bases aligning to TRBD2. Germline lookup yields CDR1 SQVTM and CDR2 ANQGSEA. There are 15 residues in the CDR3. V was pared by 5 bases and J by 0 bases, with 9 bases of the junction left unmatched. CDR3 coding DNA: TGCAGCGTTTTCTCTAGCGGGCAGAGCTCCTACGAGCAGTACTTC. Protein sequence: CSVFSSGQSSYEQYF.

The chain has TRBV29-1 and TRBJ1-1, with TRBD1 as a possible D gene (6 bases). Germline CDR1 reads SQVTM; CDR2 reads ANQGSEA. V shed 7 bases and J shed 4 bases, with 13 bases lying between them. The CDR3 spans 12 residues. The CDR3: CSGGGGGTEAFF. The CDR3 DNA reads as TGCAGCGGAGGGGGGGGTGGCACTGAAGCTTTCTTT.

This clone was picked up a small number of times. The chain is built from TRBV6-1 and TRBJ2-3; 11 bases map to TRBD2. J was trimmed by 3 bases and V by 8 bases; bases with no gene match: 4. Germline loops: CDR1 MNHNS, CDR2 SASEGT. The CDR3 covers 14 residues. For the CDR3, the DNA is TGTGCCAGCCCTCGGACTAGCGGGACAGATACGCAGTATTTT. It codes for CASPRTSGTDTQYF.

The V and J genes are TRBV4-2 and TRBJ2-1; 7 bases fit TRBD2. Germline V gene lookup returns CDR1 LGHNA and CDR2 YNFKEQ. Unmatched junction bases numbered 3, after V lost 1 base and J lost 0 bases. This CDR3 comprises 16 residues. The CDR3 is CASSQGRGVSYNEQFF. CDR3 DNA sequence: TGTGCCAGCAGCCAAGGCCGGGGGGTCTCCTACAATGAGCAGTTCTTC.

The rearrangement joins TRBV5-4 to TRBJ2-1; tentative D call: TRBD2 (6 bases). V was pared by 0 bases and J by 3 bases, with 13 bases between. The CDR3 has 16 residues. CDR1 is SGHNT and CDR2 is YYREEE in the germline V gene (reference sequence). CDR3 amino acids: CASSLGGVVSYNEQFF. CDR3 in DNA: TGTGCCAGCAGCTTGGGGGGGGTCGTTAGCTACAATGAGCAGTTCTTC.

The chain combines TRBV6-5 with TRBJ1-4, with 8 bases that match TRBD1. V lost 2 bases, J lost 10 bases, and 9 bases stayed unmatched. The germline V gene encodes CDR1 MNHEY and CDR2 SVGAGI. The CDR3 spans 15 residues. The CDR3 protein is CASSYLDRVGRKLFF. As DNA, the CDR3 is TGTGCCAGCAGTTACCTGGACAGGGTAGGGAGAAAACTGTTTTTT.

The genes are TRBV5-6 and TRBJ1-6; the D gene is possibly TRBD1 (5 bases). The CDR3 runs 17 residues. Trimming pared 3 bases from V and 10 bases from J, leaving 23 bases between. Germline CDR1 SGHDT, CDR2 YYEEEE. The CDR3 is CASSSILAWGVGSPLHF. The CDR3 DNA sequence: TGTGCCAGCAGCTCCATACTCGCCTGGGGGGTCGGGTCACCCCTCCACTTT.

The chain links TRBV5-1 to TRBJ1-3; 8 bases agree with TRBD1. The CDR3 runs 16 residues. Germline V gives CDR1 SGHRS, CDR2 YFSETQ. V was pared by 4 bases and J by 2 bases, with 8 bases of the junction left unmatched. CDR3 sequence: CASSISGQGTGNTIYF. The DNA for the CDR3 is TGCGCCAGCAGCATCAGCGGACAGGGCACTGGAAACACCATATATTTT. The whole variable domain, remainder taken from reference TRBV5-1 and TRBJ1-3, is KAGVTQTPRYLIKTRGQQVTLSCSPISGHRSVSWYQQTPGQGLQFLFEYFSETQRNKGNFPGRFSGRQFSNSRSEMNVSTLELGDSALYLCASSISGQGTGNTIYFGEGSWLTVV.

The rearrangement joins TRBV19 to TRBJ2-2; D gene unclear. The CDR3 has 15 amino acids. The germline CDR1 and CDR2 sequences are LNHDA and SQIVND (reference sequence). V was cut by 9 bases and J by 4 bases, with 18 bases left in between. The CDR3 DNA reads as TGTGCCAGCCGATTTCGGCCGGGTTCCACCGGGGAGCTGTTTTTT. It specifies CASRFRPGSTGELFF.

J is TRBJ2-1 and V is TRBV11-2; 9 bases are a match to TRBD2. After removal of 2 bases from V and 4 bases from J, the junction contained 6 bases not matched to a gene. The CDR3 extends over 16 amino acids. The V gene's germline CDR1 is SGHAT and CDR2 FQNNGV. The CDR3 DNA sequence: TGTGCCAGCAGCTTACTAGCGGGGATCAAGTACAATGAGCAGTTCTTC. Its translation: CASSLLAGIKYNEQFF.

This rearrangement joins TRBV5-1 to TRBJ1-1; no firm D call. V gave up 6 bases and J gave up 1 base, with 10 bases separating them. This CDR3 is built from 13 residues. Looked up from germline, CDR1 is SGHRS and CDR2 is YFSETQ. CDR3: CASTRDPNTEAFF. The CDR3, as DNA: TGCGCCAGCACCCGTGACCCGAACACTGAAGCTTTCTTT.

This sequence joins TRBV5-1 and TRBJ1-3; tentatively, D is TRBD1 (5 bases). Trimming left V 2 bases short and J 2 bases short, with 14 bases between. The CDR3 has 16 residues. CDR1 and CDR2 (germline): SGHRS, YFSETQ. CDR3 in amino acids: CASSFLSGSAGNTIYF. The CDR3 DNA reads TGCGCCAGCAGCTTCCTTTCAGGGTCGGCTGGAAACACCATATATTTT.

The chain carries TRBV5-1 and TRBJ2-7, with TRBD1 as a possible D gene (5 bases). In germline, CDR1 is SGHRS, CDR2 YFSETQ. Trimming stripped 3 bases from V and 3 bases from J, with 13 bases between. The CDR3 has 14 residues. The CDR3 loop reads CASSWSYDSYEQYF. CDR3 nucleotide sequence: TGCGCCAGCAGCTGGAGCTACGACAGCTACGAGCAGTACTTC.

This clone was counted only a few times. This chain uses TRBV5-6 with TRBJ2-2, with TRBD2 identical over 12 bases. The CDR3 runs to 16 residues. The ends lost 3 bases at V and 9 bases at J; junction bases unmatched: 9. CDR1 is SGHDT, CDR2 YYEEEE, per germline. DNA for the CDR3: TGTGCCAGCAGCTCGTTGACTAGCGGGGGTAGATGGGAGCTGTTTTTT. Protein sequence: CASSSLTSGGRWELFF.

The chain combines TRBV6-6 with TRBJ2-7; D remains ambiguous. The CDR3 runs 14 residues. V dropped 1 base and J dropped 4 bases, with 11 bases sitting between them. Germline V gene lookup returns CDR1 MNHNY and CDR2 SVGAGI (reference sequence). This CDR3 is CASSYYRVGYEQYF. DNA of the CDR3: TGTGCCAGCAGTTACTATAGGGTAGGGTACGAGCAGTACTTC.

This chain uses TRBV5-4 with TRBJ2-1; TRBD2 aligns across 9 bases. Looked up from germline, CDR1 is SGHNT and CDR2 is YYREEE (reference sequence). After removal of 1 base from V and 3 bases from J, the junction contained 2 bases not matched to a gene. The CDR3 runs to 15 residues. CDR3 in DNA: TGTGCCAGCAGCTTGTTTAGCGGGAGCTACAATGAGCAGTTCTTC. This encodes CASSLFSGSYNEQFF.

J is TRBJ1-1 and V is TRBV29-1; D perhaps matches TRBD1 (5 bases). Trimming took off 6 bases at V and 2 bases at J, with 10 bases between the two ends. CDR1 SQVTM and CDR2 ANQGSEA come from the germline V gene. The length of the CDR3 is 12 residues. The CDR3 nucleotides are TGCAGCGTCCGACAGCTTAACACTGAAGCTTTCTTT. Translation: CSVRQLNTEAFF. The whole variable domain, filled in from reference TRBV29-1 and TRBJ1-1, reads SAVISQKPSRDICQRGTSLTIQCQVDSQVTMMFWYRQQPGQSLTLIATANQGSEATYESGFVIDKFPISRPNLTFSTLTVSNMSPEDSSIYLCSVRQLNTEAFFGQGTRLTVV.

This sequence joins TRBV10-3 and TRBJ1-2, with D unclear. Per germline, CDR1 ENHRY and CDR2 SYGVKD. There are 13 residues in the CDR3. The ends were cut back, 7 bases at V and 2 bases at J, with 11 bases in the middle. The CDR3 here is CAITRDPNYGYTF. In nucleotides, the CDR3 is TGTGCCATCACGCGGGATCCCAACTATGGCTACACCTTC.

This chain uses TRBV5-1 with TRBJ1-1; D remains unclear. Germline V gives CDR1 SGHRS, CDR2 YFSETQ. CDR3 length: 15 amino acids. V lost 1 base and J lost 11, with 21 bases in between. CDR3 amino acids: CASSLSRGLGEGAFF. DNA for the CDR3: TGCGCCAGCAGCTTGAGTCGAGGATTGGGTGAAGGGGCTTTCTTT.

V is TRBV6-1 and J is TRBJ1-2, with D tentatively TRBD1 (5 bases). V shed 6 bases and J shed 8 bases, with 13 bases lying between them. Germline V CDR1 and CDR2: MNHNS, SASEGT. This CDR3 is 12 amino acids long. In DNA, the CDR3 is TGTGCCAGCAGGGGGCCCGCCGGCGGCTACACCTTC. Translation gives CASRGPAGGYTF.

The V and J genes are TRBV4-2 and TRBJ1-3; the D is unclear. Germline V gene lookup returns CDR1 LGHNA and CDR2 YNFKEQ. The ends were cut back, 2 bases at V and 1 base at J, with 12 bases in the middle. This CDR3 has 16 amino acids. The CDR3 DNA follows: TGTGCCAGCAGCCAAAAAGAGAGATTTTCTGGAAACACCATATATTTT. It is translated as CASSQKERFSGNTIYF.

This chain joins TRBV14 and TRBJ2-2; weak D call: TRBD2 (6 bases). V lost 0 bases to trimming and J lost 5 bases, with 16 bases between them. The CDR3 contains 17 residues. Per germline, CDR1 SGHDN and CDR2 FVKESK. CDR3 sequence: CASSQDRGSSRTGELFF. As DNA, the CDR3 is TGTGCCAGCAGCCAAGATCGGGGGAGCAGTAGAACCGGGGAGCTGTTTTTT. The complete variable domain, with remaining parts taken from reference TRBV14 and TRBJ2-2, reads EAGVTQFPSHSVIEKGQTVTLRCDPISGHDNLYWYRRVMGKEIKFLLHFVKESKQDESGMPNNRFLAERTGGTYSTLKVQPAELEDSGVYFCASSQDRGSSRTGELFFGEGSRLTVL.

The chain is built from TRBV5-1 and TRBJ2-7; 7 positions match TRBD1. Germline V gene sequence: CDR1 SGHRS, CDR2 YFSETQ. The CDR3 runs to 17 residues. V dropped 0 bases and J dropped 2; count of bases not matched to a gene: 11. CDR3 sequence: CASSLDMSTGRPYEQYF. CDR3 DNA sequence: TGCGCCAGCAGCTTGGATATGTCGACAGGGCGGCCCTACGAGCAGTACTTC.

The chain is built from TRBV18 and TRBJ2-7, with D possibly matching TRBD1 (6 bases). There are 15 residues in the CDR3. Between the trimmed V and J ends, which lost 0 bases and 5 bases, there was a span of 14 bases. Germline V gene data show CDR1 as KGHSH and CDR2 as LQKENI. The chain's CDR3 is CASSPPSTGRDEQYF. The CDR3 DNA reads as TGTGCCAGCTCACCACCGAGCACAGGGAGAGACGAGCAGTACTTC.